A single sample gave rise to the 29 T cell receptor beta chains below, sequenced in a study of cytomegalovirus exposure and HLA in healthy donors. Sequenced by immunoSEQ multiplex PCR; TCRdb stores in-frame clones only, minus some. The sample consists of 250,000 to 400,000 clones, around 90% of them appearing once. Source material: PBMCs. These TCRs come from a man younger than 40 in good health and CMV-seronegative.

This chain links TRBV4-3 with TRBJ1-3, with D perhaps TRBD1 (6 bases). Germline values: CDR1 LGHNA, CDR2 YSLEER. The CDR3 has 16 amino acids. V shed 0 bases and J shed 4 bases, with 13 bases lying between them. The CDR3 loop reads CASSQDSTGSGNTIYF. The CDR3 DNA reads TGCGCCAGCAGCCAAGACTCTACAGGGAGCGGAAACACCATATATTTT.

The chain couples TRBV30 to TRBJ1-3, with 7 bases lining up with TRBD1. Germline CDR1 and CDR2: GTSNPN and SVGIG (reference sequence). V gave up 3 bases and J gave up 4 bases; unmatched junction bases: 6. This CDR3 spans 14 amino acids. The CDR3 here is CAWRETGSGNTIYF. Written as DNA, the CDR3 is TGTGCCTGGAGGGAGACAGGGTCCGGAAACACCATATATTTT.

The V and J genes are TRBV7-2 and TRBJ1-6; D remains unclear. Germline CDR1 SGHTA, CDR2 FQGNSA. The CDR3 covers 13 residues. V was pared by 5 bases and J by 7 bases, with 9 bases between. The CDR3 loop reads CASSRSGNSPLHF. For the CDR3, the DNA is TGTGCCAGCAGCCGGAGCGGGAATTCACCCCTCCACTTT.

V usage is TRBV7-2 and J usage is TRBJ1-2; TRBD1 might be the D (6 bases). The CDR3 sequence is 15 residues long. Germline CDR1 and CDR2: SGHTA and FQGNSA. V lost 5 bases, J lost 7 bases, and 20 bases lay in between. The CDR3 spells CASSPRDKYSTGYTF. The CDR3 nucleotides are TGTGCCAGCAGCCCCCGGGACAAGTATTCGACTGGCTACACCTTC.

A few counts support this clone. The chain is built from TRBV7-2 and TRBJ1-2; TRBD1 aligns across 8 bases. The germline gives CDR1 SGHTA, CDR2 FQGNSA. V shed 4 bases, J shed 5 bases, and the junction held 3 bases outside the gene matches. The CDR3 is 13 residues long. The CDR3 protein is CASSSGQGYGYTF. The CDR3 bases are TGTGCCAGCAGCTCAGGACAGGGATATGGCTACACCTTC.

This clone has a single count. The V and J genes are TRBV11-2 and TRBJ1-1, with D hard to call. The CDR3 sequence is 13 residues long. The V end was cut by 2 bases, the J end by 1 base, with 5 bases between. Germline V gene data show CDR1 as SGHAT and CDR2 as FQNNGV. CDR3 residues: CASSLRRNTEAFF. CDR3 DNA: TGTGCCAGCAGCTTACGTAGGAACACTGAAGCTTTCTTT.

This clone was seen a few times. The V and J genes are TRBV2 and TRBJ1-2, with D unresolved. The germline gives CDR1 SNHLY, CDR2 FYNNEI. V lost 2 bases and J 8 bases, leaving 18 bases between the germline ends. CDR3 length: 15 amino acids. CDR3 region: CASSEWSGWSWGYTF. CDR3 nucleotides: TGTGCCAGCAGTGAATGGAGCGGATGGTCGTGGGGCTACACCTTC.

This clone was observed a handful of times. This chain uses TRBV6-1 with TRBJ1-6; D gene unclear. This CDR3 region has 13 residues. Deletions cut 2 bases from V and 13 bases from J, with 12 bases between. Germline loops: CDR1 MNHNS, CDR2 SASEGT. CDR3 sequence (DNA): TGTGCCAGCAGTGAACCCGGGAGCGGTCCCCTCCACTTT. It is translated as CASSEPGSGPLHF.

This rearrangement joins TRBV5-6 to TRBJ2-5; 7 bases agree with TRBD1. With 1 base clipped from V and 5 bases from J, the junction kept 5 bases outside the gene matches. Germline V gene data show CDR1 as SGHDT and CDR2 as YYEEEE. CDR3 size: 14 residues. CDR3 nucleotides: TGTGCCAGCAGCTTGACAGGGGTCGGGGAGACCCAGTACTTC. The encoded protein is CASSLTGVGETQYF. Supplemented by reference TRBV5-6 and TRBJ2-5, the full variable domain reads DAGVTQSPTHLIKTRGQQVTLRCSPKSGHDTVSWYQQALGQGPQFIFQYYEEEERQRGNFPDRFSGHQFPNYSSELNVNALLLGDSALYLCASSLTGVGETQYFGPGTRLLVL.

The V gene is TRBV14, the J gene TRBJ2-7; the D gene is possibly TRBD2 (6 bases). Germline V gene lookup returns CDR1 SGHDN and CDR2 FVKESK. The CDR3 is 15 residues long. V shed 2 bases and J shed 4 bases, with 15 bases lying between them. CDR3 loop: CASSQQGRGKYEQYF. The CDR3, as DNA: TGTGCCAGCAGCCAACAGGGTCGGGGGAAGTACGAGCAGTACTTC. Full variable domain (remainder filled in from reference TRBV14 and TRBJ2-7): EAGVTQFPSHSVIEKGQTVTLRCDPISGHDNLYWYRRVMGKEIKFLLHFVKESKQDESGMPNNRFLAERTGGTYSTLKVQPAELEDSGVYFCASSQQGRGKYEQYFGPGTRLTVT.

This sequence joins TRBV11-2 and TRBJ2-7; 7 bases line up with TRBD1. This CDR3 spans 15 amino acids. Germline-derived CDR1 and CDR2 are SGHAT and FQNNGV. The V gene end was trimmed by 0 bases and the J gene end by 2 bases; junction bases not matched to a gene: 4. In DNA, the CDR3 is TGTGCCAGCAGCTTAGACCCGGGACAGACCTACGAGCAGTACTTC. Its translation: CASSLDPGQTYEQYF.

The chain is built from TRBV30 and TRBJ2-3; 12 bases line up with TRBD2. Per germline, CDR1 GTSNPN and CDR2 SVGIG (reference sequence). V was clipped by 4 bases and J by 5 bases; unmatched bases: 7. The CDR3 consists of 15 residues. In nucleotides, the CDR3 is TGTGCCTGGACCTCCGGACTAGCGGGGAAAGATACGCAGTATTTT. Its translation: CAWTSGLAGKDTQYF.

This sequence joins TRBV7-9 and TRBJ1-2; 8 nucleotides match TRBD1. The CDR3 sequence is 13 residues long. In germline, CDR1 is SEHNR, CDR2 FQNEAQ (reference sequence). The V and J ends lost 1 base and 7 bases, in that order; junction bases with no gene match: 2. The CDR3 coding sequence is TGTGCCAGCAGCTTAGGACAGGGGTCTGGCTACACCTTC. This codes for CASSLGQGSGYTF.

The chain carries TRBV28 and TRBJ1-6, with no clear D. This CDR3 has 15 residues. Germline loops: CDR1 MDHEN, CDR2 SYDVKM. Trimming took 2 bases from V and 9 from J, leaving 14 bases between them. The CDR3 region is CASSLRGFTISPLHF. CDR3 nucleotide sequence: TGTGCCAGCAGTTTACGGGGTTTTACAATTTCACCCCTCCACTTT.

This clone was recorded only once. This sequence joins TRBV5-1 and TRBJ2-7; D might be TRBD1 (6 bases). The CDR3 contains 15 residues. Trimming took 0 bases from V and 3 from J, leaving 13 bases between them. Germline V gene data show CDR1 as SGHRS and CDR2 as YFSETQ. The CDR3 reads CASSLGIGQFYEQYF. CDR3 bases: TGCGCCAGCAGCTTGGGTATCGGACAGTTCTACGAGCAGTACTTC.

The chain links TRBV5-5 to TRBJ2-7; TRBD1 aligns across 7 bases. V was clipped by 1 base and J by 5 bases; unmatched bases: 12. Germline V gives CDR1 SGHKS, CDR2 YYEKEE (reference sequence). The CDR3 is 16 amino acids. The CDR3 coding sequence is TGTGCCAGCAGCTTGTCACAGGGGTTCTCTCCCCACGAGCAGTACTTC. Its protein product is CASSLSQGFSPHEQYF.

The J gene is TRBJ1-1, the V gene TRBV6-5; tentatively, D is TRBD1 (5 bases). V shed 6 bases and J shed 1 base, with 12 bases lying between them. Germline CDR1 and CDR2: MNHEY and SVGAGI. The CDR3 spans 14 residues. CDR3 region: CASRDLGGNTEAFF. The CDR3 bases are TGTGCCAGCAGGGACCTCGGGGGGAACACTGAAGCTTTCTTT.

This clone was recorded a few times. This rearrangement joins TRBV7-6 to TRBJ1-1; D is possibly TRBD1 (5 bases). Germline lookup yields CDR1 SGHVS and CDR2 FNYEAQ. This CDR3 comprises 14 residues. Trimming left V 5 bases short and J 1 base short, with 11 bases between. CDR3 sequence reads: CASSTGLSNTEAFF. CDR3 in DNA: TGTGCCAGCAGCACGGGACTCTCGAACACTGAAGCTTTCTTT.

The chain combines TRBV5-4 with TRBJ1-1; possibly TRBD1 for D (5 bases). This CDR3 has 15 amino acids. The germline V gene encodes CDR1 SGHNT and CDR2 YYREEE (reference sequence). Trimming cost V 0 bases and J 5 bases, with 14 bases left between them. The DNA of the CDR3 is TGTGCCAGCAGCTTGGAACAGGACGGGGGAACTGAAGCTTTCTTT. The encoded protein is CASSLEQDGGTEAFF.

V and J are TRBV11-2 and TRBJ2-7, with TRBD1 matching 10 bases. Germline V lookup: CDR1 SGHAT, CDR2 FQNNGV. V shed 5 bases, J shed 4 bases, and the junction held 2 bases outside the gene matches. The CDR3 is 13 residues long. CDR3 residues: CASSRDRGYEQYF. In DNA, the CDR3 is TGTGCCAGCAGCCGGGACAGGGGTTACGAGCAGTACTTC.

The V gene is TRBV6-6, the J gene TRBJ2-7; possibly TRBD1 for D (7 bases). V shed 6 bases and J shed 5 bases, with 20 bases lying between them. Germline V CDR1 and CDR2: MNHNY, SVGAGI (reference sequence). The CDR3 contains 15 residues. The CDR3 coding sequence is TGTGCCAGCAGGGATCGACAGGGAGGCTCTAACGAGCAGTACTTC. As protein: CASRDRQGGSNEQYF.

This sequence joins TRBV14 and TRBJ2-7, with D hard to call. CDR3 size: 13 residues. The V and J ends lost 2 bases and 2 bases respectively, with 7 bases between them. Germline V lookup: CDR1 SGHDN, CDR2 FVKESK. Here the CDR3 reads CASSQWATYEQYF. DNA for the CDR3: TGTGCCAGCAGCCAATGGGCCACCTACGAGCAGTACTTC.

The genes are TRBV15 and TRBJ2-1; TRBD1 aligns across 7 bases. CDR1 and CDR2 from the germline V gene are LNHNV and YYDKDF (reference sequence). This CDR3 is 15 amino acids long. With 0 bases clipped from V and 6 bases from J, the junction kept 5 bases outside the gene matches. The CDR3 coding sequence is TGTGCCACCAGCAGAGATCTCTCAGGGGGCAATGAGCAGTTCTTC. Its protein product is CATSRDLSGGNEQFF.

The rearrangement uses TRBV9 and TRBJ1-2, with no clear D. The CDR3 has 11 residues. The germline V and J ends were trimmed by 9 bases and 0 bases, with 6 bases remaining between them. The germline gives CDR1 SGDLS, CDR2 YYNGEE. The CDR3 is CATKSNYGYTF. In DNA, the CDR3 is TGTGCCACCAAATCTAACTATGGCTACACCTTC.

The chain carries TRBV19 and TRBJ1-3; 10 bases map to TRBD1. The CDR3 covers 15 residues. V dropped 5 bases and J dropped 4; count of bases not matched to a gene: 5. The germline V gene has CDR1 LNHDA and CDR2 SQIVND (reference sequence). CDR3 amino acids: CASSLDRGHGNTIYF. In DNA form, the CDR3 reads TGTGCCAGTAGTCTCGACAGGGGGCACGGAAACACCATATATTTT.

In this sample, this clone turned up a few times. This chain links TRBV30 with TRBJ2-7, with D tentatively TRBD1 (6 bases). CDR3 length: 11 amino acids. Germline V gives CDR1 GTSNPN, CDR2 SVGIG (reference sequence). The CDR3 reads CAWGRSYEQYF. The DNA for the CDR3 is TGTGCATGGGGGCGCTCCTACGAGCAGTACTTC. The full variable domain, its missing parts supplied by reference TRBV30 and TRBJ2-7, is SQTIHQWPATLVQPVGSPLSLECTVEGTSNPNLYWYRQAAGRGLQLLFYSVGIGQISSEVPQNLSASRPQDRQFILSSKKLLLSDSGFYLCAWGRSYEQYFGPGTRLTVT.

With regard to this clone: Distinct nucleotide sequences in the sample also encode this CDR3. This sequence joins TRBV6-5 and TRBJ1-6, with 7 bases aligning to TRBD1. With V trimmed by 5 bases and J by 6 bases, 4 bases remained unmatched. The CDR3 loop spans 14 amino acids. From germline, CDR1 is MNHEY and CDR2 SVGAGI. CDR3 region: CASSTGQVNSPLHF. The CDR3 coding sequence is TGTGCCAGCAGTACCGGACAGGTTAATTCACCCCTCCACTTT.

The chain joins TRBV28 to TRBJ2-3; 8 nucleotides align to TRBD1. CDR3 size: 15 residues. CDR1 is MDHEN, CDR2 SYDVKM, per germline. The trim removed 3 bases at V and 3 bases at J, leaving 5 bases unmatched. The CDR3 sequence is CASSFRGQVTDTQYF. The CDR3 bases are TGTGCCAGCAGTTTCCGGGGACAGGTGACAGATACGCAGTATTTT.

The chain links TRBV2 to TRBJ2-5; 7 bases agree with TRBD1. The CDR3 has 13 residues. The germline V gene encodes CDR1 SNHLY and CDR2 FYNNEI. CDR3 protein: CAGTAGGRETQYF. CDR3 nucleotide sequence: TGTGCTGGGACGGCAGGGGGTCGGGAGACCCAGTACTTC.